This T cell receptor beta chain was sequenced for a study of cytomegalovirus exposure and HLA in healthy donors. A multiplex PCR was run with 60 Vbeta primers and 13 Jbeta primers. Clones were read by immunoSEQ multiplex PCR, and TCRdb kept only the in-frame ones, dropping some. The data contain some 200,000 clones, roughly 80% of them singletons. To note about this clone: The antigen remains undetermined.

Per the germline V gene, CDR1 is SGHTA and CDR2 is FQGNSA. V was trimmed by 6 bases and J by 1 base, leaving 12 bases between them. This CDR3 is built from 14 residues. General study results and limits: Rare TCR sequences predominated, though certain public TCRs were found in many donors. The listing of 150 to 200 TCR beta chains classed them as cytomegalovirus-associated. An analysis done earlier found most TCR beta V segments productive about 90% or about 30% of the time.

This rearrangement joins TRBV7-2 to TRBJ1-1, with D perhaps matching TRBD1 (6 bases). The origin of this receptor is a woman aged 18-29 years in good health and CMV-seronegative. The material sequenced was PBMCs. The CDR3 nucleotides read TGTGCCAGCAGGTCCGGGACACAGAACACTGAAGCTTTCTTT. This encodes CASRSGTQNTEAFF.